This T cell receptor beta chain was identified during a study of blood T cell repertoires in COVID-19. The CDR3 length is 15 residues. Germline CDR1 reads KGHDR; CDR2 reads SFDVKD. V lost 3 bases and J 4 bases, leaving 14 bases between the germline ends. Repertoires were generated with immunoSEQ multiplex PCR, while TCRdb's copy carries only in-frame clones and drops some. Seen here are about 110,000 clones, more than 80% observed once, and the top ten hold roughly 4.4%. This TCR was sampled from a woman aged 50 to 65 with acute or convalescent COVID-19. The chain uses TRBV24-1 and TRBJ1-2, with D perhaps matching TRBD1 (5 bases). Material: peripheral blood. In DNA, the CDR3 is TGTGCCACCAGTGATCCCAGTACAGGCAGCTATGGCTACACCTTC. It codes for CATSDPSTGSYGYTF.